This record covers a single T cell receptor beta chain. Trimming pared 7 bases from V and 3 bases from J, leaving 15 bases between. Germline CDR1 is MNHEY and CDR2 is SMNVEV (reference sequence). This CDR3 is 14 amino acids long. Original analysis: Counts of nucleated cells, estimated from reference gene primer amplification, were obtained. Clones were sequenced by immunoSEQ multiplex PCR, and TCRdb holds only the in-frame ones, with some missing. V and J calls and clone size come straight from that table; D and trimming were deduced from the DNA. The table lists a few hundred thousand clones, about 85% of them singletons, with more than 2% in the top ten. This entry comes from a study of blood T cell repertoires in COVID-19. Study at large: The United States, Italy and Spain provided the acute and convalescent COVID-19 samples. The cDNA or gDNA used as material had been derived from T cells, B-cell-depleted T cells, or PBMCs.

Sequencing was done on a sample of peripheral blood. The chain has TRBV27 and TRBJ1-1; possibly TRBD1 for D (6 bases). The TCR sequence derives from a man younger than 30 with active or convalescent COVID-19. CDR3 sequence: CASKGTFLYTEAFF. The DNA for the CDR3 is TGTGCCAGCAAAGGGACATTCTTGTACACTGAAGCTTTCTTT.